This TCR beta chain was identified in a study of blood T cells in healthy people across ages. Points from the study as a whole: PBMC samples, being unsorted, prevented any conclusive comparison of naive and antigen-experienced cells.

This CDR3 contains 12 residues. The germline CDR1 and CDR2 sequences are DFQATT and SNEGSKA (reference sequence). V gave up 6 bases and J gave up 3 bases, with 12 bases separating them. Concerning this clonotype itself: The antigen remains undetermined.

The authors ran a second PCR of 7 to 11 cycles using a sample-barcoded 5' primer and a J-beta primer mix. CDR3-containing paired-end reads numbering at least 2.5 million came from each sample. TCRdb itself ran the 5' RACE reads through MiXCR, one entry per CDR3 protein. Of 2 million or so distinct CDR3 sequences in the sample, roughly 49% were seen once. The authors drew around 9.4 milliliters of peripheral blood from each donor. V gene TRBV20-1 combines with J gene TRBJ2-7; D is possibly TRBD1 or TRBD2 (5 bases each). Sequenced material: blood. This receptor was identified in a woman in her thirties or forties in good health. DNA of the CDR3: TGCAGTGCCCCCATGGGGGACTACGAGCAGTACTTC. It specifies CSAPMGDYEQYF.